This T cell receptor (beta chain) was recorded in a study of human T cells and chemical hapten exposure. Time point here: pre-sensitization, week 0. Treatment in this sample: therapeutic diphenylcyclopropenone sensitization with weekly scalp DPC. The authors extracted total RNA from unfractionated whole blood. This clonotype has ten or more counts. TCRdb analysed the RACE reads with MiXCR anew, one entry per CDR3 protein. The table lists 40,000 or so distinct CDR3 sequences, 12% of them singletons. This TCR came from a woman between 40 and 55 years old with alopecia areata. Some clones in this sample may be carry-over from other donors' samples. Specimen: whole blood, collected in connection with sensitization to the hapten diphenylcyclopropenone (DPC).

The CDR3 sequence is CASSFAQGTTEAFF. In nucleotides, the CDR3 is TGTGCCAGCAGCTTTGCACAGGGGACCACTGAAGCTTTCTTT. The genes are TRBV11-2 and TRBJ1-1; 7 bases match TRBD1. Germline V gene sequence: CDR1 SGHAT, CDR2 FQNNGV. There are 14 residues in the CDR3. V shed 3 bases, J shed 4 bases, and the junction held 5 bases outside the gene matches.